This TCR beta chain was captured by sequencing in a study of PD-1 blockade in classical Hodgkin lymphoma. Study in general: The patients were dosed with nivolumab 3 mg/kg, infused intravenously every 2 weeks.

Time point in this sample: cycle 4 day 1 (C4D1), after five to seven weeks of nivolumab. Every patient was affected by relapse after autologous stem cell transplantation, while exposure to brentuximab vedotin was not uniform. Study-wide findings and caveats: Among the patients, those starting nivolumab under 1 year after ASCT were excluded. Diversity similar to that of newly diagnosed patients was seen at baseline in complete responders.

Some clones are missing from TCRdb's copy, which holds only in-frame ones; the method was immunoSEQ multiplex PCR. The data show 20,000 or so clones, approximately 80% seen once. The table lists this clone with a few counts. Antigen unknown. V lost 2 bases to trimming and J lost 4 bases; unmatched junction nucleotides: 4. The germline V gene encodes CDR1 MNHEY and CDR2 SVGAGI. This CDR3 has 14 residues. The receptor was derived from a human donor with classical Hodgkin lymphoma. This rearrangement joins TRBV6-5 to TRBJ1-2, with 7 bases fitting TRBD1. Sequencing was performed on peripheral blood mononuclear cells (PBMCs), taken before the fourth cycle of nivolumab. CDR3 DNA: TGTGCCAGCAGTTACCCGGGACAGAGCTATGGCTACACCTTC. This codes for CASSYPGQSYGYTF.